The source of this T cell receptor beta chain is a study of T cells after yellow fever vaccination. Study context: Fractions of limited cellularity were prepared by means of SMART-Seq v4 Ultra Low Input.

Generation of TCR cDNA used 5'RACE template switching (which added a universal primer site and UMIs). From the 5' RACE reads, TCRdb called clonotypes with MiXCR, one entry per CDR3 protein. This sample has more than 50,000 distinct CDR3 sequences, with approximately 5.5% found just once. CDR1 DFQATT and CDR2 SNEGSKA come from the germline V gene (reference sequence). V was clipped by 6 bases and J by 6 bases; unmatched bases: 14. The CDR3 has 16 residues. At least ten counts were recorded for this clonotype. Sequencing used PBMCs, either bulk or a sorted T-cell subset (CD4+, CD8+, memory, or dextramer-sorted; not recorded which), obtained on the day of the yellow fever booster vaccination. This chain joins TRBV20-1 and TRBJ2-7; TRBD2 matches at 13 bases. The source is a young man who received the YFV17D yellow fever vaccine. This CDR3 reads CSAPRAGTSGAGEQYF. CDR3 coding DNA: TGCAGTGCCCCACGAGCCGGGACTAGCGGGGCCGGCGAGCAGTACTTC.